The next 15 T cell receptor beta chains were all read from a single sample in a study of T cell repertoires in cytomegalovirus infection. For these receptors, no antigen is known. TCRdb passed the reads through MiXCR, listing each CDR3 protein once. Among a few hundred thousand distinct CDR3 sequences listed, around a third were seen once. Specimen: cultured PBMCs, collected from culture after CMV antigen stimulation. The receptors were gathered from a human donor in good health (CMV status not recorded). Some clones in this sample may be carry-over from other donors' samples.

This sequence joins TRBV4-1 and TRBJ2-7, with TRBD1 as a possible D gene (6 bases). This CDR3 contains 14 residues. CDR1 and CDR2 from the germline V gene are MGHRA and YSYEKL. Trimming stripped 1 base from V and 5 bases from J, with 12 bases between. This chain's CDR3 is CASSQVQGRDEQYF. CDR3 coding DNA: TGCGCCAGCAGCCAAGTACAGGGACGGGACGAGCAGTACTTC.

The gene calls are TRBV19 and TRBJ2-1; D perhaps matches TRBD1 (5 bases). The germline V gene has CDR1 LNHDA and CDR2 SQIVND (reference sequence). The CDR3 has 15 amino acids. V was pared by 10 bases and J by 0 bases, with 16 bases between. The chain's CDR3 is CATSPGDSSYNEQFF. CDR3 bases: TGTGCCACCAGCCCCGGCGACAGCTCCTACAATGAGCAGTTCTTC.

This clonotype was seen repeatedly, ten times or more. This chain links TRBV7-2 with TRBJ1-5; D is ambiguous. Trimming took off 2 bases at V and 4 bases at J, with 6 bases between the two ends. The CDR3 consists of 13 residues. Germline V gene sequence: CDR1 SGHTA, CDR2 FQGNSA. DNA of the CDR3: TGTGCCAGCAGCTTATGGTCGAATCAGCCCCAGCATTTT. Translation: CASSLWSNQPQHF. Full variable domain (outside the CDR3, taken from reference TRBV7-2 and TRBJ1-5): GAGVSQSPSNKVTEKGKDVELRCDPISGHTALYWYRQSLGQGLEFLIYFQGNSAPDKSGLPSDRFSAERTGGSVSTLTIQRTQQEDSAVYLCASSLWSNQPQHFGDGTRLSIL.

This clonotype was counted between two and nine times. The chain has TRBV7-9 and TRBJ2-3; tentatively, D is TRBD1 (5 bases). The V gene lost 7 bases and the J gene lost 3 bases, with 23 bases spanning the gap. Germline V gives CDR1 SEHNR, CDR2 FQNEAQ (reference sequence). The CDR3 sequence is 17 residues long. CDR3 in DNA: TGTGCCAGCACCCCCCTAATGGGGCCCTTACAAACAGATACGCAGTATTTT. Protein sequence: CASTPLMGPLQTDTQYF.

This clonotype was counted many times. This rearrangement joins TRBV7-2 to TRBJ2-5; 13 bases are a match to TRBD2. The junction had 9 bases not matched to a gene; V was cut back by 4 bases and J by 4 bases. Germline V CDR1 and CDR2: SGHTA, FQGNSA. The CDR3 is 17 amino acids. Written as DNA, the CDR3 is TGTGCCAGCAGCTCACCCCAAGGACTAGCGGGAGTAGAGACCCAGTACTTC. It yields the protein CASSSPQGLAGVETQYF.

The CDR3 bases are TGTGCCAGCTCAAGGAGCAGGAATAATGAAAAACTGTTTTTT. Translating it yields CASSRSRNNEKLFF. The V call is TRBV27, the J call TRBJ1-4; D remains ambiguous. With 8 bases removed from V and 4 bases from J, the gap between germline ends came to 14 bases. This CDR3 spans 14 amino acids. Germline lookup yields CDR1 MNHEY and CDR2 SMNVEV (reference sequence).

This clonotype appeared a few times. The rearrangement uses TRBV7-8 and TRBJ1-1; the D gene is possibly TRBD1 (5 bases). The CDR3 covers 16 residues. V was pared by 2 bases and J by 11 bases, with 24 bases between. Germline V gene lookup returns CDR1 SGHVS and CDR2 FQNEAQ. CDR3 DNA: TGTGCCAGCAGCTTATCCCTCGGGGCAACTGTCCTTCCCGCTTTCTTT. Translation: CASSLSLGATVLPAFF.

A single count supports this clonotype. CDR3 in amino acids: CAGTTGGEGGYTF. CDR3 DNA sequence: TGTGCCGGAACGACAGGGGGCGAAGGGGGCTACACCTTC. The chain couples TRBV12-3 or TRBV12-4 to TRBJ1-2; 10 nucleotides align to TRBD1. This CDR3 has 13 residues. V trimming: 11 bases; J trimming: 8 bases; junction bases outside the gene matches: 11.

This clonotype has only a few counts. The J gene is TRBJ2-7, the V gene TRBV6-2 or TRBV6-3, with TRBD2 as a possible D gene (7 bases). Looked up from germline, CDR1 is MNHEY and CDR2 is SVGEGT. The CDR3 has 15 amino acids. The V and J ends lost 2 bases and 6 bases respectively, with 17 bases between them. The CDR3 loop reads CASSYEGGWPAEQYV. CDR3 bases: TGTGCCAGCAGTTACGAGGGGGGGTGGCCCGCCGAGCAGTACGTC.

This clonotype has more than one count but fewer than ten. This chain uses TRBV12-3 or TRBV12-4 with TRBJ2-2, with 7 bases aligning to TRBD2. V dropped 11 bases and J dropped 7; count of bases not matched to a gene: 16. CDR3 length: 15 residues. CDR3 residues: CAYSGEGLSGGELFF. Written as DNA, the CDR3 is TGTGCCTATAGTGGGGAGGGACTCTCCGGCGGGGAGCTGTTTTTT.

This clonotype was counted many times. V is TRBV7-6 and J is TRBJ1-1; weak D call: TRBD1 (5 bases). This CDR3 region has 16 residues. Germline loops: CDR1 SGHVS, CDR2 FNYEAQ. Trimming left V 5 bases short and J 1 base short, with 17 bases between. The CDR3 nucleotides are TGTGCCAGCAGCCCCCAAAGGGCAGGGAGGAACACTGAAGCTTTCTTT. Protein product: CASSPQRAGRNTEAFF.

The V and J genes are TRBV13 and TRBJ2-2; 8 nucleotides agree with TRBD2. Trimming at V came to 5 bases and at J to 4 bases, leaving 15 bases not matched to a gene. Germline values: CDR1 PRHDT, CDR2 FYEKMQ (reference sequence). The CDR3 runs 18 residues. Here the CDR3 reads CASSLRRGGPSGTGELFF. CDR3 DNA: TGTGCCAGCAGCCTCCGCCGCGGGGGGCCTTCAGGCACCGGGGAGCTGTTTTTT.

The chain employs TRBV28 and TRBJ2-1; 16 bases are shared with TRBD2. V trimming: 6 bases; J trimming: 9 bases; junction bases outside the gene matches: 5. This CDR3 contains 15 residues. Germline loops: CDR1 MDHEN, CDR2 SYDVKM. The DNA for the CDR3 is TGTGCCAGCAGATTAGGGACTAGCGGGAGGGCTGAGCAGTTCTTC. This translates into CASRLGTSGRAEQFF.

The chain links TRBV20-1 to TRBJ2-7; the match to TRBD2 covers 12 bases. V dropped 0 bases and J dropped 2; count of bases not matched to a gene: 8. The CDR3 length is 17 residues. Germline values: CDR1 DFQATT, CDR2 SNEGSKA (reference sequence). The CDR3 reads CSARDRVLAGGTYEQYF. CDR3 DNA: TGCAGTGCTAGAGATCGGGTACTAGCGGGGGGAACCTACGAGCAGTACTTC.

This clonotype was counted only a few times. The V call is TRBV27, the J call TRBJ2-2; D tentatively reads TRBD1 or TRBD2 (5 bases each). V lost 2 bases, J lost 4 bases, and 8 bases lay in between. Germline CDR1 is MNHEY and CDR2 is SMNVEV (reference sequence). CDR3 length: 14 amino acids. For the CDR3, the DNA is TGTGCCAGCAGTTTAGCTGGGACCACCGGGGAGCTGTTTTTT. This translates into CASSLAGTTGELFF.